This passage covers 25 T cell receptor beta chains from one sample sequenced in a study of blood T cell repertoires in COVID-19. This table comes from immunoSEQ multiplex PCR, and its TCRdb copy is limited to in-frame clones, with some not included. This table holds fewer than 90,000 clones, approximately 90% found once. Material: peripheral blood. The receptors were gathered from a woman of 80 years or more with active COVID-19.

The chain combines TRBV3-1 (or the pseudogene TRBV3-2) with TRBJ2-1, with D perhaps TRBD2 (6 bases). The CDR3 length is 15 residues. The V end lost 0 bases, the J end lost 9 bases, and 15 bases lay between the germline ends. The germline CDR1 and CDR2 sequences are LGHDT and YNNKEL (reference sequence). For the CDR3, the DNA is TGTGCCAGCAGCCAAGATTGGGGGGAAGCCAGTGAGCAGTTCTTC. Its translation is CASSQDWGEASEQFF.

This rearrangement joins TRBV5-5 to TRBJ1-1; D is unclear. With 4 bases removed from V and 11 bases from J, the gap between germline ends came to 15 bases. Germline V gene lookup returns CDR1 SGHKS and CDR2 YYEKEE (reference sequence). The length of the CDR3 is 12 residues. The DNA of the CDR3 is TGTGCCAGCAGCCCCCTCCAAGGGAGGGCTTTCTTT. It yields the protein CASSPLQGRAFF.

This rearrangement joins TRBV13 to TRBJ2-3, with 9 bases matching TRBD2. The CDR3 has 15 residues. V dropped 6 bases and J dropped 5; count of bases not matched to a gene: 9. Germline values: CDR1 PRHDT, CDR2 FYEKMQ (reference sequence). DNA of the CDR3: TGTGCCAGCAGAGTGGGTAGCGGGAGATTAGATACGCAGTATTTT. It encodes CASRVGSGRLDTQYF.

The chain couples TRBV29-1 to TRBJ2-1; 11 nucleotides line up with TRBD2. The CDR3 loop spans 16 amino acids. Germline CDR1 is SQVTM and CDR2 is ANQGSEA. Losses at the gene ends were 6 bases for V and 4 bases for J; bases not matched to a gene: 11. CDR3 residues: CSVPKTSGTLYNEQFF. In nucleotides, the CDR3 is TGCAGCGTCCCCAAGACTAGCGGGACACTTTACAATGAGCAGTTCTTC.

The chain links TRBV4-2 to TRBJ2-3; tentative D call: TRBD2 (5 bases). Per germline, CDR1 LGHNA and CDR2 YNFKEQ. This CDR3 has 16 residues. V was pared by 0 bases and J by 4 bases, with 14 bases between. The CDR3 is CASSQDSRILADTQYF. CDR3 sequence (DNA): TGTGCCAGCAGCCAAGATTCAAGGATACTAGCAGATACGCAGTATTTT.

This chain connects TRBV24-1 to TRBJ2-1; possible D gene TRBD2, 5 bases. V lost 2 bases to trimming and J lost 10 bases, with 14 bases between them. CDR1 KGHDR and CDR2 SFDVKD come from the germline V gene. There are 14 residues in the CDR3. The DNA for the CDR3 is TGTGCCACCAGTGATTCAACTAGGACGTGGGAGCAGTTCTTC. This gives the protein CATSDSTRTWEQFF.

J is TRBJ1-6 and V is TRBV5-6; D is perhaps TRBD1 (6 bases). Trimming left V 6 bases short and J 5 bases short, with 12 bases between. Germline assignment: CDR1 SGHDT and CDR2 YYEEEE. There are 14 residues in the CDR3. The CDR3 coding sequence is TGTGCCAGCATTATAGGGACAAATAATTCACCCCTCCACTTT. Its translation: CASIIGTNNSPLHF.

The chain employs TRBV12-3 or TRBV12-4 and TRBJ1-6; no firm D call. V lost 5 bases and J lost 7, with 6 bases in between. The CDR3 sequence is 12 residues long. For the CDR3, the DNA is TGTGCCAGCAGTAGCAAGAATTCACCCCTCCACTTT. Translation: CASSSKNSPLHF.

V gene TRBV10-3 combines with J gene TRBJ2-7; the D gene is possibly TRBD1 (6 bases). Trimming shortened V by 9 bases and J by 3 bases, and 18 bases separated the two germline ends. Per the germline V gene, CDR1 is ENHRY and CDR2 is SYGVKD. The CDR3 has 14 residues. The DNA of the CDR3 is TGTGCCATAAGGGGGACATTATCGAACTACGAGCAGTACTTC. Translation gives CAIRGTLSNYEQYF.

This clone was seen a single time. This sample includes further DNA sequences coding for the same CDR3. The chain uses TRBV7-9 and TRBJ2-7; D remains unclear. Germline V gives CDR1 SEHNR, CDR2 FQNEAQ (reference sequence). The CDR3 totals 13 residues. Deletions cut 0 bases from V and 2 bases from J, with 5 bases between. The CDR3 sequence: CASSLAVTYEQYF. CDR3 DNA: TGTGCCAGCAGCTTAGCTGTAACCTACGAGCAGTACTTC.

The V gene is TRBV2, the J gene TRBJ2-3, with D tentatively TRBD1 (6 bases). CDR1 is SNHLY and CDR2 is FYNNEI in the germline V gene. CDR3 length: 14 residues. Trimming took off 4 bases at V and 2 bases at J, with 10 bases between the two ends. Here the CDR3 reads CASSGGHNTDTQYF. The CDR3 DNA is TGTGCCAGCAGTGGGGGACACAACACAGATACGCAGTATTTT.

This chain's CDR3 is CASSLNSGRGTEAFF. The CDR3 nucleotides read TGTGCCAGCAGTTTAAATTCGGGGCGGGGCACTGAAGCTTTCTTT. The gene calls are TRBV28 and TRBJ1-1; D may be TRBD1 (5 bases). CDR1 MDHEN and CDR2 SYDVKM come from the germline V gene. Trimming took 2 bases from V and 4 from J, leaving 14 bases between them. This CDR3 has 15 residues. Variable domain in full (rest from reference TRBV28 and TRBJ1-1): DVKVTQSSRYLVKRTGEKVFLECVQDMDHENMFWYRQDPGLGLRLIYFSYDVKMKEKGDIPEGYSVSREKKERFSLILESASTNQTSMYLCASSLNSGRGTEAFFGQGTRLTVV.

J is TRBJ2-1 and V is TRBV27; a possible D gene is TRBD1 (5 bases). The ends were cut back, 6 bases at V and 1 base at J, with 10 bases in the middle. The CDR3 consists of 14 residues. Germline CDR1 MNHEY, CDR2 SMNVEV (reference sequence). The CDR3 nucleotides read TGTGCCAGCAGCCCAGGGTGGTCCTACAATGAGCAGTTCTTC. Amino acid sequence: CASSPGWSYNEQFF.

V is TRBV21-1 and J is TRBJ2-3; TRBD2, the table's D call, lacks a check against the DNA. TRBV21-1 represents a pseudogene. This CDR3 comprises 16 residues. CDR3 sequence: CASSSAPGLRTDTQYF. CDR3 sequence (DNA): TGTGCCAGCAGCTCCGCCCCGGGACTGCGCACAGATACGCAGTATTTT.

This clone was detected once. This rearrangement joins TRBV28 to TRBJ2-7, with D maybe TRBD2 (6 bases). Germline V gene lookup returns CDR1 MDHEN and CDR2 SYDVKM. V shed 5 bases and J shed 0 bases, with 20 bases lying between them. CDR3 length: 17 amino acids. The DNA of the CDR3 is TGTGCCAGCAGTGGAATGGAGGGGCGGATAAACTCCTACGAGCAGTACTTC. This sequence encodes CASSGMEGRINSYEQYF.

This chain connects TRBV19 to TRBJ2-4, with D perhaps TRBD1 (5 bases). This CDR3 has 12 residues. The V end was cut by 3 bases, the J end by 5 bases, with 5 bases between. CDR1 LNHDA and CDR2 SQIVND come from the germline V gene (reference sequence). This CDR3 reads CASSIRENIQYF. CDR3 DNA: TGTGCCAGTAGTATCAGGGAAAACATTCAGTACTTC.

The CDR3 here is CASSPRPGQIYEQYF. In DNA, the CDR3 is TGCGCCAGCAGCCCACGCCCGGGACAAATCTACGAGCAGTACTTC. This chain joins TRBV5-1 and TRBJ2-7, with TRBD1 as a possible D gene (6 bases). Trimming left V 4 bases short and J 3 bases short, with 17 bases between. Germline V gives CDR1 SGHRS, CDR2 YFSETQ. The CDR3 extends over 15 amino acids.

This chain uses TRBV10-3 with TRBJ1-3; D is perhaps TRBD1 (5 bases). Germline CDR1 ENHRY, CDR2 SYGVKD. Trimming removed 1 base from V and 0 bases from J, with 13 bases in between. The CDR3 covers 17 residues. The CDR3 spells CAISEYGRGSSGNTIYF. The CDR3 DNA reads as TGTGCCATCAGTGAGTACGGGAGGGGAAGCTCTGGAAACACCATATATTTT.

V usage is TRBV7-8 and J usage is TRBJ2-5; TRBD1 aligns across 9 bases. The V gene end was trimmed by 1 base and the J gene end by 4 bases; junction bases not matched to a gene: 4. Per the germline V gene, CDR1 is SGHVS and CDR2 is FQNEAQ. The CDR3 covers 15 residues. The CDR3 nucleotides read TGTGCCAGCAGCTTAGGGATGACAGGGGGAGAGACCCAGTACTTC. Translation gives CASSLGMTGGETQYF.

The V call is TRBV6-5, the J call TRBJ2-7, with 11 bases that match TRBD2. The germline V gene has CDR1 MNHEY and CDR2 SVGAGI. The CDR3 runs 16 residues. V shed 0 bases and J 0 bases; nucleotides not matched to a gene: 1. CDR3 nucleotides: TGTGCCAGCAGTTACTCCGGACTAGCGGGCTCCTACGAGCAGTACTTC. It encodes CASSYSGLAGSYEQYF.

This chain connects TRBV3-1 (or the pseudogene TRBV3-2) to TRBJ2-5; TRBD2 matches at 11 bases. This CDR3 spans 16 amino acids. Losses at the gene ends were 4 bases for V and 1 base for J; bases not matched to a gene: 5. CDR1 is LGHDT and CDR2 is YNNKEL in the germline V gene (reference sequence). CDR3 region: CASSLRTSGPQETQYF. The CDR3 DNA is TGTGCCAGCAGCCTCAGGACTAGCGGGCCCCAAGAGACCCAGTACTTC.

The rearrangement links TRBV21-1 to TRBJ2-2; the D call in the table, TRBD2, was not verified against the DNA. TRBV21-1 counts as a pseudogene. This CDR3 spans 16 amino acids. In DNA form, the CDR3 reads TGTGCCAGCAGCAAAATGGTGGGGGGTAAAGTCGGGGAGCTGTTTTTT. This sequence encodes CASSKMVGGKVGELFF.

The gene calls are TRBV28 and TRBJ2-5; 12 bases fit TRBD2. The CDR3 is 16 amino acids. V was clipped by 0 bases and J by 4 bases; unmatched bases: 3. Germline V gives CDR1 MDHEN, CDR2 SYDVKM. CDR3: CASSLWTSGSRETQYF. The CDR3 DNA follows: TGTGCCAGCAGTTTATGGACTAGCGGGAGTAGAGAGACCCAGTACTTC.

The chain is built from TRBV18 and TRBJ2-7; 13 bases map to TRBD2. This CDR3 region has 14 residues. Trimming took 3 bases from V and 7 from J; bases not matched to a gene: 3. Germline V gene sequence: CDR1 KGHSH, CDR2 LQKENI. CDR3 nucleotide sequence: TGTGCCAGCTCACCGTGGACTAGCGGGAGTGAGCAGTACTTC. Its protein is CASSPWTSGSEQYF. Filled out from reference TRBV18 and TRBJ2-7, the complete variable domain reads NAGVMQNPRHLVRRRGQEARLRCSPMKGHSHVYWYRQLPEEGLKFMVYLQKENIIDESGMPKERFSAEFPKEGPSILRIQQVVRGDSAAYFCASSPWTSGSEQYFGPGTRLTVT.

V is TRBV2 and J is TRBJ2-2; 7 nucleotides agree with TRBD1. J lost 2 bases, V lost 7 bases, and 4 bases had no gene match. CDR1 SNHLY and CDR2 FYNNEI come from the germline V gene. There are 14 residues in the CDR3. CDR3 sequence: CASKDRVNTGELFF. CDR3 coding DNA: TGTGCCAGCAAAGACAGGGTTAACACCGGGGAGCTGTTTTTT.